Given below is one T cell receptor (beta chain) in context. The antigen it binds to is not known. No much larger clone is present one base from it, and per-base qualities are unavailable. From the cysteine through the phenylalanine, the CDR3 covers 15 amino acids. The CDR3 DNA has 45 bases and is translated from base 1. In the germline V gene, CDR1 corresponds to SGDLS and CDR2 to YYNGEE. Trimming leaves V shorter by 5 bases and J shorter by 0 bases, with the junction holding 4 bases beyond the gene matches. These data originate in a study of blood T cell repertoires in COVID-19 (dated by TCRdb to 2018 to 2021). About the full investigation: Collaborator samples came from the United States, Italy and Spain and covered acute and convalescent phases of COVID-19. The prospective study material was composed of cDNA or gDNA derived from T cells, B-cell-depleted T cells, or PBMCs. Deeply sampled blood TCRbeta repertoires from subjects exposed to, actively infected with, or recovered from COVID-19 were included in the dataset. The repertoires were made available in a free public database intended to serve as a resource for research on the immune response to SARS-CoV-2. Samples came from the ongoing ImmuneRACE study (first 160 participants) plus 1,254 subjects from 6 global collaborators. A de-identified subject ID, COVID-19 status, age in years and sex were almost always included in the sample metadata. Where available, HLA class I and class II types were obtained from metadata supplied by the sample provider rather than from assay-based typing.

The paper as a whole reports these results and caveats: How much clinical and demographic metadata was included differed by source and by participant, and the metadata was provided uncurated.

TCRbeta CDR3 regions were amplified from genomic DNA using the immunoSEQ Assay, a bias-controlled multiplex PCR. The authors' analysis ran thus. Within the assay, amplification of reference gene primers was used to estimate how many nucleated cells each sample contained. To quantify the absolute abundance of each unique TCRbeta CDR3 rearrangement, sequence reads were collapsed and filtered. For each sample, productive Simpson clonality was calculated by taking the square root of Simpson's diversity index across productive rearrangements. The source is immuneACCESS, and TCRdb retained only in-frame sequences with V and J called. Part of the clones is not carried over; for the studies checked, unresolved V genes explain less than half of this, and the remainder is unexplained. V, J and clone size reflect that table, while D and trimming were determined from the DNA. The sample table records 350,000 to 400,000 clones; roughly 90% of these occur just once. The top ten constitute 6.5% of the sample.

Whole blood was collected in K2EDTA tubes by collaborating institutions according to the institutions' own protocols. For TCRbeta analysis, collaborators shipped samples in one of three forms: frozen whole blood, isolated PBMCs, or DNA extracted from either of those sample types. In this chain, TRBV9 is recombined with TRBJ1-1, with 10 junctional bases fitting TRBD1. Sequences were obtained from peripheral blood. The TCR was taken from a man between 18 and 29 years old with active or convalescent COVID-19. CDR3 sequence: CASRRQGALNTEAFF. Read as DNA, the sequence is TGTGCCAGCAGGAGACAGGGGGCATTGAACACTGAAGCTTTCTTT.